The clone carrying this T cell receptor (beta chain) was counted between two and nine times. Its specificity is not known. TCRdb ran MiXCR on the 5' RACE reads and lists one entry per CDR3 protein. Among around 440,000 distinct CDR3 sequences, under 20% were seen once, and the ten largest hold over 0.9%. The sample is drawn from a study of CD8 T cells in ankylosing spondylitis. V was trimmed by 2 bases and J by 7 bases, leaving 11 bases between them. Per germline, CDR1 MDHEN and CDR2 SYDVKM. The CDR3 spans 14 residues. Broader study findings: Reportedly, disease-linked clones are significantly enriched in ankylosing spondylitis patients' matched synovial fluid. Seemingly distinctive of ankylosing spondylitis blood was a TCR beta motif formed by eight highly homologous variants.

Sequencing used blood, either unsorted or a sorted T cell fraction (not recorded which). The chain has TRBV28 and TRBJ1-4; D is ambiguous. The sequence was obtained from a male donor with ankylosing spondylitis. The chain's CDR3 is CASSLAVPSEKLFF. CDR3 sequence (DNA): TGTGCCAGCAGTTTAGCAGTTCCGAGTGAAAAACTGTTTTTT.